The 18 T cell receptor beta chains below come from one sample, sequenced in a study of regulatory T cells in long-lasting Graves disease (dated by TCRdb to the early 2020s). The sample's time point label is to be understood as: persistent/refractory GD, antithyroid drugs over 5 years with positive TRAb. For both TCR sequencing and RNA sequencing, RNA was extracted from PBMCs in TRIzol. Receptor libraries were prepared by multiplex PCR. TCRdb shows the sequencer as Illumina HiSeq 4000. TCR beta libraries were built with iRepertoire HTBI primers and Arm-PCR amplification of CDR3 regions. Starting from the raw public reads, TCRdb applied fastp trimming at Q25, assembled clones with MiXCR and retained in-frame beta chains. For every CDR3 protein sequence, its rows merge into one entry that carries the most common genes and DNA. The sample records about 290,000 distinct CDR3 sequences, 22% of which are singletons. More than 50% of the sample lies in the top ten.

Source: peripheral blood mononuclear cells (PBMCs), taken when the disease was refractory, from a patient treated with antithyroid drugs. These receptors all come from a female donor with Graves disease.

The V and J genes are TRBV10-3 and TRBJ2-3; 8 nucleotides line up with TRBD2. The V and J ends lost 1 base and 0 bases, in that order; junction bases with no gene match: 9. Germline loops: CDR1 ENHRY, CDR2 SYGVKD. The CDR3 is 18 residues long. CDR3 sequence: CAISEFGRVTTSTDTQYF. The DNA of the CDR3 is TGTGCCATCAGTGAGTTCGGGAGGGTCACGACTAGCACAGATACGCAGTATTTT.

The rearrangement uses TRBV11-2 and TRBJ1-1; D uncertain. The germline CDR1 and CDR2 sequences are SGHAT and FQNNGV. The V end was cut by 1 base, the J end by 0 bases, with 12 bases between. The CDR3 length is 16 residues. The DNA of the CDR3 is TGTGCCAGCAGCTTAGGGGTGACTGGGCTGAACACTGAAGCTTTCTTT. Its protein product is CASSLGVTGLNTEAFF.

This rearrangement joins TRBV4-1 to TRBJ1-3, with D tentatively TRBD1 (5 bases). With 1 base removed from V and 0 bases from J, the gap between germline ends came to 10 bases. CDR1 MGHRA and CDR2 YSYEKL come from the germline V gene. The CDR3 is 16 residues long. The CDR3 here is CASSQVGRISGNTIYF. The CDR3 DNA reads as TGCGCCAGCAGCCAAGTGGGACGAATCTCTGGAAACACCATATATTTT.

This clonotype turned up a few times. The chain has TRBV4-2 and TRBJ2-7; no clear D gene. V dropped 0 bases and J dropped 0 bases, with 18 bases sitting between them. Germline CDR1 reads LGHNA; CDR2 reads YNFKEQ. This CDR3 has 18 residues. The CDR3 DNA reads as TGTGCCAGCAGCCAAGATCGGGCAGGCCTTATCGGCTCCTACGAGCAGTACTTC. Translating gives CASSQDRAGLIGSYEQYF.

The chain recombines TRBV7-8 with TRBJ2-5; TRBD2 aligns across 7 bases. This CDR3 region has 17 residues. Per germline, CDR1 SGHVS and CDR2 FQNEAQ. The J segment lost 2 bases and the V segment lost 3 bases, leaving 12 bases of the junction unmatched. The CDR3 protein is CASSLGGGRDYQETQYF. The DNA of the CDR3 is TGTGCCAGCAGCTTGGGGGGTGGCCGGGACTATCAAGAGACCCAGTACTTC.

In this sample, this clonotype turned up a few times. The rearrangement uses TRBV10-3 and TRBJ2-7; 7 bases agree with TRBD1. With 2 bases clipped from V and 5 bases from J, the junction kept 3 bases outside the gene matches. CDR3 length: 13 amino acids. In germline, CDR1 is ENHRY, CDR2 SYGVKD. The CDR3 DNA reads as TGTGCCATCAGTGAGACAGGGGATGACGAGCAGTACTTC. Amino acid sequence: CAISETGDDEQYF.

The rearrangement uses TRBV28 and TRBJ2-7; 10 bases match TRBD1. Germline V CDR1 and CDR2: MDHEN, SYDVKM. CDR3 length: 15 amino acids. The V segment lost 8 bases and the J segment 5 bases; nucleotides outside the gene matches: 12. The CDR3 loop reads CASGPFGQGDHEQYF. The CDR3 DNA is TGTGCCAGCGGACCTTTTGGACAGGGGGATCACGAGCAGTACTTC. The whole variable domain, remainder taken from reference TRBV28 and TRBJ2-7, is DVKVTQSSRYLVKRTGEKVFLECVQDMDHENMFWYRQDPGLGLRLIYFSYDVKMKEKGDIPEGYSVSREKKERFSLILESASTNQTSMYLCASGPFGQGDHEQYFGPGTRLTVT.

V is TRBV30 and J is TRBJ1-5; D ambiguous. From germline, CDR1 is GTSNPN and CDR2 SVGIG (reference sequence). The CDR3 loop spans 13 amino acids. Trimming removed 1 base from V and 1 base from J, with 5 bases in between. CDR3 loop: CAWSDESNQPQHF. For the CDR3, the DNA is TGTGCCTGGAGTGATGAAAGCAATCAGCCCCAGCATTTT.

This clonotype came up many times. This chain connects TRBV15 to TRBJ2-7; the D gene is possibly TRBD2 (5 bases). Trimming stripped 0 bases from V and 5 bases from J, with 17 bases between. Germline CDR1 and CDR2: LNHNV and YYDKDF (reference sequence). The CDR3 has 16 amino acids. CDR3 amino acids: CATSRDKSTGMHEQYF. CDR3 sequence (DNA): TGTGCCACCAGCAGAGATAAGTCAACGGGGATGCACGAGCAGTACTTC.

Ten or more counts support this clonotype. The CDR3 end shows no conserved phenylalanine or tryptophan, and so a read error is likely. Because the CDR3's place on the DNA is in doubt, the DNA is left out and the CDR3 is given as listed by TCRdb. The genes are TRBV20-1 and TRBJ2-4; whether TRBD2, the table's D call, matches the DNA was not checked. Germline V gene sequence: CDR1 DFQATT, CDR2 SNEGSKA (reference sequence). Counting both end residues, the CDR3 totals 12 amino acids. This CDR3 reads CSARAQQGLAVA.

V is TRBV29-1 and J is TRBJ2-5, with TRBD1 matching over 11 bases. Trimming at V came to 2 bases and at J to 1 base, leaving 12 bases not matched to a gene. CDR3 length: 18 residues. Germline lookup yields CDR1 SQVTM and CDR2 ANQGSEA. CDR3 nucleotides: TGCAGCGTTGAACAGAGGCCCGGGACAGGGGGATTCCAAGAGACCCAGTACTTC. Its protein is CSVEQRPGTGGFQETQYF.

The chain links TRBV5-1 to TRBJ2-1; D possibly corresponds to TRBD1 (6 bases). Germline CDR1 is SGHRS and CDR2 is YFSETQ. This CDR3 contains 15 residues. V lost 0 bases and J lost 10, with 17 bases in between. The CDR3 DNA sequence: TGCGCCAGCAGCTTGGATTTGGCAGGGGCTTGGGAGCAGTTCTTC. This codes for CASSLDLAGAWEQFF.

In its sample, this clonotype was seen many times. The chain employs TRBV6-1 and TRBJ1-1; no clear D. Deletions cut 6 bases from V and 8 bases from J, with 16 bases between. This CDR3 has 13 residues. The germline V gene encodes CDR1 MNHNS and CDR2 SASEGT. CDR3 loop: CASSFPVGGEAFF. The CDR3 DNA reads TGTGCCAGCAGCTTCCCCGTGGGCGGGGAAGCTTTCTTT.

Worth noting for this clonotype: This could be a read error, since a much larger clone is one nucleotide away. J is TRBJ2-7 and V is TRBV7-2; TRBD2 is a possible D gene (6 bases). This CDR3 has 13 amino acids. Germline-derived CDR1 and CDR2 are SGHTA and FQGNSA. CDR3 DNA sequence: TGTGCCAGCAGCCCCGAAGTTAGACGGGAGCACTACTTC. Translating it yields CASSPEVRREHYF.

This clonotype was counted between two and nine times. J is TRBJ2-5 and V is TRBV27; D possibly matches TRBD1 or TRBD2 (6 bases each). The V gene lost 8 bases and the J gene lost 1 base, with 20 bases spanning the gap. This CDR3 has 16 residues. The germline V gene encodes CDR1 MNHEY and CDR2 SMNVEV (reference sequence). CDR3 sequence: CASFLVFPGAQETQYF. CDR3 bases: TGTGCCAGCTTCTTGGTGTTCCCGGGGGCCCAAGAGACCCAGTACTTC.

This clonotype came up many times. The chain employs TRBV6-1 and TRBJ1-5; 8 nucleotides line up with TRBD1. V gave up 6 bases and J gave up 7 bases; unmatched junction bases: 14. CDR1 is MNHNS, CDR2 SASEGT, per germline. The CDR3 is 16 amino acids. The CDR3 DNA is TGTGCCAGCAGGAGAACTCCCGGACAGGGCAGCCAGCCCCAGCATTTT. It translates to CASRRTPGQGSQPQHF.

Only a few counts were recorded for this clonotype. The CDR3 loop is CASSSVSSSRIYGYTF. Written as DNA, the CDR3 is TGCGCCAGCAGTTCGGTTTCCTCGAGCAGAATCTATGGCTACACCTTC. V gene TRBV5-1 combines with J gene TRBJ1-2; D is undetermined. Germline lookup yields CDR1 SGHRS and CDR2 YFSETQ. The CDR3 length is 16 residues. Trimming removed 5 bases at V and 4 bases at J, with 21 bases between.

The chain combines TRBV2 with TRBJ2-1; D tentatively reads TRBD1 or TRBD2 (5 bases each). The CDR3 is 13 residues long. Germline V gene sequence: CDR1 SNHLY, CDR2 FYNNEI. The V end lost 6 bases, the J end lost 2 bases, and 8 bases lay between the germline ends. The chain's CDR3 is CASRGRTYNEQFF. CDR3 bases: TGTGCCAGCAGGGGACGGACCTACAATGAGCAGTTCTTC.